Detailed here is one TCR beta chain. What it binds is not known. Profiling relied on immunoSEQ multiplex PCR, and the TCRdb table lists in-frame clones only, not all of them. The sample yields 45,000 to 55,000 clones, 88% seen once. The sample is drawn from a study of OX40 agonist ivuxolimab in advanced cancers. Study-level information: Of mixed ages from about 20 to 80 and averaging around 60 years, the group was 65% to 85% male. Partial responses occurred in Three dose-escalation patients, one with hepatocellular carcinoma and two with cutaneous melanoma.

Germline lookup yields CDR1 WNHNN and CDR2 SYGVQD (reference sequence). This CDR3 is 17 amino acids long. V was shortened by 0 bases and J by 5 bases, with 19 bases between the two germline ends. The study, taken as a whole, reports: CD8+ T cells averaged more expanded clones than CD4+. No antigen was identified for the clonally expanded peripheral T cells.

The gene calls are TRBV10-1 and TRBJ1-1; D unclear. The source of this sequence is an adult with an advanced solid tumor such as melanoma, head and neck, liver or kidney cancer. This material consisted of CD4+ or CD8+ T cells sorted from blood, taken in a trial of the OX40 agonist ivuxolimab. CDR3 region: CASSESAIGPRGTEAFF. In nucleotides, the CDR3 is TGCGCCAGCAGTGAGTCGGCAATAGGGCCTCGGGGAACTGAAGCTTTCTTT.